Listed here are 14 T cell receptor beta chains from one sample, sequenced in a study of shared clonotypes between healthy human individuals. Terminally differentiated effector memory CD45RA+ cells were left out of the naive CD8 fraction, which was CD45RO-negative and positively selected for CCR7. This table comes from immunoSEQ multiplex PCR, and its TCRdb copy is limited to in-frame clones, with some not included. The data show some 2,000,000 clones, around 96% seen once. Input material: naive CD8+ T cells sorted from blood. The receptor set was obtained from a man in his late teens or twenties in good health.

The CDR3 sequence: CAWSVLAGGELFF. DNA of the CDR3: TGTGCCTGGAGTGTACTAGCGGGCGGGGAGCTGTTTTTT. The chain carries TRBV30 and TRBJ2-2; 9 nucleotides match TRBD2. This CDR3 is built from 13 residues. With V trimmed by 0 bases and J by 7 bases, 0 bases remained unmatched. The V gene's germline CDR1 is GTSNPN and CDR2 SVGIG (reference sequence). Filled out from reference TRBV30 and TRBJ2-2, the complete variable domain reads SQTIHQWPATLVQPVGSPLSLECTVEGTSNPNLYWYRQAAGRGLQLLFYSVGIGQISSEVPQNLSASRPQDRQFILSSKKLLLSDSGFYLCAWSVLAGGELFFGEGSRLTVL.

The chain uses TRBV27 and TRBJ2-5; 10 positions match TRBD2. From germline, CDR1 is MNHEY and CDR2 SMNVEV (reference sequence). V trimming: 6 bases; J trimming: 6 bases; junction bases outside the gene matches: 13. This CDR3 comprises 16 residues. CDR3 protein: CASSSIGPSGGQTQYF. As DNA, the CDR3 is TGTGCCAGCAGCTCTATCGGGCCTAGCGGGGGACAGACCCAGTACTTC.

This clone was picked up a small number of times. The gene calls are TRBV19 and TRBJ1-1; tentatively, D is TRBD1 (6 bases). Germline values: CDR1 LNHDA, CDR2 SQIVND (reference sequence). This CDR3 is built from 12 residues. V was trimmed by 9 bases and J by 5 bases, leaving 13 bases between them. The CDR3: CASYRVGTEAFF. In DNA, the CDR3 is TGTGCCAGCTACAGGGTCGGGACTGAAGCTTTCTTT.

The V call is TRBV5-1, the J call TRBJ1-1; D call uncertain. Deletions cut 0 bases from V and 1 base from J, with 10 bases between. From germline, CDR1 is SGHRS and CDR2 YFSETQ. The CDR3 length is 15 residues. The CDR3 region is CASSLARQQNTEAFF. CDR3 DNA sequence: TGCGCCAGCAGCTTGGCCCGTCAACAGAACACTGAAGCTTTCTTT. Together with reference TRBV5-1 and TRBJ1-1, the CDR3 gives the full variable domain: KAGVTQTPRYLIKTRGQQVTLSCSPISGHRSVSWYQQTPGQGLQFLFEYFSETQRNKGNFPGRFSGRQFSNSRSEMNVSTLELGDSALYLCASSLARQQNTEAFFGQGTRLTVV.

This rearrangement joins TRBV27 to TRBJ2-7, with D unresolved. This CDR3 region has 14 residues. CDR1 is MNHEY and CDR2 is SMNVEV in the germline V gene (reference sequence). V gave up 6 bases and J gave up 2 bases, with 14 bases separating them. DNA for the CDR3: TGTGCCAGCAGGGCTCTGGCGGCAACCTACGAGCAGTACTTC. As protein: CASRALAATYEQYF.

The rearrangement uses TRBV6-5 and TRBJ2-2; D is uncertain. The V end was cut by 4 bases, the J end by 6 bases, with 9 bases between. This CDR3 is built from 13 residues. Germline V gene sequence: CDR1 MNHEY, CDR2 SVGAGI. The CDR3: CASSSDSPGELFF. The DNA for the CDR3 is TGTGCCAGCAGTTCCGATTCGCCCGGGGAGCTGTTTTTT.

This sequence joins TRBV6-1 and TRBJ2-7; D uncertain. V lost 2 bases, J lost 6 bases, and 8 bases lay in between. CDR1 and CDR2 from the germline V gene are MNHNS and SASEGT. The CDR3 is made up of 12 amino acids. CDR3 DNA: TGTGCCAGCAGTGAACCTGTGGTCGAGCAGTACTTC. Protein product: CASSEPVVEQYF.

This chain uses TRBV9 with TRBJ1-5; D unresolved. The V gene's germline CDR1 is SGDLS and CDR2 YYNGEE. V lost 0 bases to trimming and J lost 7 bases, with 11 bases between them. The CDR3 runs to 14 residues. CDR3 sequence reads: CASSVGRESQPQHF. The CDR3 DNA is TGTGCCAGCAGCGTAGGAAGAGAATCGCAGCCCCAGCATTTT.

The chain links TRBV6-5 to TRBJ1-1; no clear D. Trimming pared 6 bases from V and 5 bases from J, leaving 13 bases between. The CDR3 length is 13 residues. CDR1 and CDR2 from the germline V gene are MNHEY and SVGAGI. CDR3 protein: CASSPGLGTEAFF. CDR3 coding DNA: TGTGCCAGCAGCCCGGGCCTGGGGACTGAAGCTTTCTTT.

The CDR3 loop is CASSVAAGAARELFF. The CDR3 DNA follows: TGTGCCAGCAGCGTAGCAGCGGGGGCCGCCCGGGAGCTGTTTTTT. This chain uses TRBV9 with TRBJ2-2, with 8 bases fitting TRBD2. The CDR3 consists of 15 residues. CDR1 and CDR2 (germline): SGDLS, YYNGEE. J lost 9 bases, V lost 0 bases, and 7 bases had no gene match.

This chain connects TRBV27 to TRBJ1-5; D is unclear. The CDR3 is 13 amino acids. V lost 6 bases and J 9 bases, leaving 15 bases between the germline ends. Germline V lookup: CDR1 MNHEY, CDR2 SMNVEV (reference sequence). The DNA of the CDR3 is TGTGCCAGCAGCCGCGGGATCAGTGGGCCCCAGCATTTT. This gives the protein CASSRGISGPQHF.

In its sample, this clone was seen once. The chain recombines TRBV29-1 with TRBJ1-1; D not certain. The V end was cut by 6 bases, the J end by 1 base, with 6 bases between. Germline CDR1 SQVTM, CDR2 ANQGSEA. This CDR3 comprises 11 residues. For the CDR3, the DNA is TGCAGCGTCCTACAGAACACTGAAGCTTTCTTT. It is translated as CSVLQNTEAFF.

Of note for this clone: This sample also contains other DNA sequences that code for the same CDR3. The CDR3: CASSFGTGQETQYF. CDR3 sequence (DNA): TGTGCCAGCAGCTTTGGGACAGGGCAAGAGACCCAGTACTTC. J is TRBJ2-5 and V is TRBV5-6, with TRBD1 identical over 9 bases. V lost 2 bases, J lost 2 bases, and 1 base stayed unmatched. This CDR3 spans 14 amino acids. Germline V gene sequence: CDR1 SGHDT, CDR2 YYEEEE.

The rearrangement uses TRBV19 and TRBJ1-4; D perhaps matches TRBD1 (5 bases). Germline CDR1 reads LNHDA; CDR2 reads SQIVND (reference sequence). The CDR3 sequence is 19 residues long. V lost 0 bases and J lost 1, with 18 bases in between. CDR3 coding DNA: TGTGCCAGTAGTATAGATCTATTGTCAGGGTTTGGAACTAATGAAAAACTGTTTTTT. It specifies CASSIDLLSGFGTNEKLFF.